These T cell receptor beta chains were read from a single sample in a study of blood T cell repertoires in COVID-19. Clones were read by immunoSEQ multiplex PCR, and TCRdb kept only the in-frame ones, dropping some. The table lists over 200,000 clones, approximately 84% of them singletons. Sequencing input: peripheral blood. The receptor set was obtained from a man in his forties or fifties with active or convalescent COVID-19. CDR3s include the opening cysteine and the closing phenylalanine or tryptophan. D genes are given only for firm matches. Size values are once, few and many counts, or a class for expanded clones, and some rows have none.

v_call: TRBV9
d_call: -
j_call: TRBJ1-3
clone_size: -
cdr3_nt: TGTGCCAGCAGCCCGGACTGGAGCTCTGGAAACACCATATATTTT
cdr3_aa: CASSPDWSSGNTIYF

v_call: TRBV4-1
d_call: TRBD2
j_call: TRBJ2-1
clone_size: once
cdr3_nt: TGCGCCAGCAGCCAAGATCCTAGCGGGGGGGCCGATGAGCAGTTCTTC
cdr3_aa: CASSQDPSGGADEQFF

v_call: TRBV30
d_call: -
j_call: TRBJ1-5
clone_size: -
cdr3_nt: TGTGCCTGGCCCTGGTCTGACGGGGCCCAGCATTTT
cdr3_aa: CAWPWSDGAQHF

v_call: TRBV6-5
d_call: TRBD1
j_call: TRBJ1-2
clone_size: -
cdr3_nt: TGTGCCAGCAGCCCGTCCGGGACAGTATCCTATGGCTACACCTTC
cdr3_aa: CASSPSGTVSYGYTF

v_call: TRBV6-5
d_call: TRBD1
j_call: TRBJ2-1
clone_size: -
cdr3_nt: TGTGCCAGCAGAAAAGACAGGGGGTACAATGAGCAGTTCTTC
cdr3_aa: CASRKDRGYNEQFF

v_call: TRBV7-9
d_call: -
j_call: TRBJ1-4
clone_size: -
cdr3_nt: TGTGCCAGCAGCCGGGGGGCCCTCTTCGGGGAAAAACTGTTTTTT
cdr3_aa: CASSRGALFGEKLFF

v_call: TRBV10-2
d_call: -
j_call: TRBJ1-5
clone_size: -
cdr3_nt: TGCGCCAGCAGTGAGTTCCTTCTCAGGGGAGATCAGCCCCAGCATTTT
cdr3_aa: CASSEFLLRGDQPQHF

v_call: TRBV19
d_call: -
j_call: TRBJ1-1
clone_size: -
cdr3_nt: TGTGCCAGCAAGACAGTTCCAATGAACACTGAAGCTTTCTTT
cdr3_aa: CASKTVPMNTEAFF

v_call: TRBV6-6
d_call: -
j_call: TRBJ1-5
clone_size: -
cdr3_nt: TGTGCCAGCAGTTACTCGGGGCTGACCAATCAGCCCCAGCATTTT
cdr3_aa: CASSYSGLTNQPQHF

v_call: TRBV4-2
d_call: TRBD2
j_call: TRBJ2-1
clone_size: -
cdr3_nt: TGTGCCAGCAGCCAAGATCTCTGGGCGGGAGGAAATGAGCAGTTCTTC
cdr3_aa: CASSQDLWAGGNEQFF

v_call: TRBV5-1
d_call: -
j_call: TRBJ2-1
clone_size: few
cdr3_nt: TGCGCCAGCAGCTTGGATCGGGTCAACAATGAGCAGTTCTTC
cdr3_aa: CASSLDRVNNEQFF

v_call: TRBV30
d_call: TRBD1
j_call: TRBJ1-4
clone_size: few
cdr3_nt: TGTGCCTGGAGTCCGGACAGGGGAGGGGGTGAAAAACTGTTTTTT
cdr3_aa: CAWSPDRGGGEKLFF

v_call: TRBV10-2
d_call: TRBD2
j_call: TRBJ2-7
clone_size: -
cdr3_nt: TGCGCCAGCGCCGGGACTACCGACTCCTACGAGCAGTACTTC
cdr3_aa: CASAGTTDSYEQYF

v_call: TRBV20-1
d_call: TRBD1
j_call: TRBJ2-1
clone_size: -
cdr3_nt: TGCAGTGCTAGTCCGGGACAGGGGTACAATGAGCAGTTCTTC
cdr3_aa: CSASPGQGYNEQFF

v_call: TRBV4-2
d_call: TRBD1
j_call: TRBJ2-7
clone_size: -
cdr3_nt: TGTGCCAGCAGCCCCGGGACAGCCTCCTACGAGCAGTACTTC
cdr3_aa: CASSPGTASYEQYF

v_call: TRBV6-5
d_call: -
j_call: TRBJ2-3
clone_size: once
cdr3_nt: TGTGCCAGCCGAATCCACAGGATCGATACGCAGTATTTT
cdr3_aa: CASRIHRIDTQYF

v_call: TRBV28
d_call: -
j_call: TRBJ1-5
clone_size: -
cdr3_nt: TGTGCCAGCAGCACACAATTGATACAACAGTCCCAGCATTTT
cdr3_aa: CASSTQLIQQSQHF

v_call: TRBV27
d_call: TRBD2
j_call: TRBJ2-3
clone_size: once
cdr3_nt: TGTGCCAGCAGTCTGTTCCCTAGCGGGGGGGCAGATACGCAGTATTTT
cdr3_aa: CASSLFPSGGADTQYF

v_call: TRBV21-1
d_call: -
j_call: TRBJ2-7
clone_size: once
cdr3_nt: TGTGCCAGCAGCAAAGTTAGGGGGACAGGACGAGTTCTCTACGAGCAGTACTTC
cdr3_aa: CASSKVRGTGRVLYEQYF

v_call: TRBV28
d_call: -
j_call: TRBJ2-1
clone_size: -
cdr3_nt: TGTGCCAGCAGTTTAAAGTCCAGATACAATGAGCAGTTCTTC
cdr3_aa: CASSLKSRYNEQFF

v_call: TRBV28
d_call: -
j_call: TRBJ1-2
clone_size: -
cdr3_nt: TGTGCCAGCAGTTCCCCTCTCCTCTACTTTAACTATGGCTACACCTTC
cdr3_aa: CASSSPLLYFNYGYTF

v_call: TRBV19
d_call: TRBD1
j_call: TRBJ1-6
clone_size: -
cdr3_nt: TGTGCCAGTAGTACAGGGACAGCATCCCATTCTGGCCTCCACTTT
cdr3_aa: CASSTGTASHSGLHF

v_call: TRBV20-1
d_call: -
j_call: TRBJ2-1
clone_size: few
cdr3_nt: TGCAGTGCTACTTTTTACAATGAGCAGTTCTTC
cdr3_aa: CSATFYNEQFF

v_call: TRBV27
d_call: -
j_call: TRBJ2-7
clone_size: -
cdr3_nt: TGTGCCAGCAGTTTACACGGGAGCCCTCCCTATGAGCAGTACTTC
cdr3_aa: CASSLHGSPPYEQYF

v_call: TRBV7-9
d_call: TRBD1
j_call: TRBJ1-2
clone_size: few
cdr3_nt: TGTGCCAGCAGCTTGGGACAGGGGGCCGCTGAGGGCTACACCTTC
cdr3_aa: CASSLGQGAAEGYTF

v_call: TRBV6-5
d_call: TRBD1
j_call: TRBJ1-1
clone_size: -
cdr3_nt: TGTGCCAGCAGTTACTCGCAGGGGGACGGGTACACTGAAGCTTTCTTT
cdr3_aa: CASSYSQGDGYTEAFF

v_call: TRBV13
d_call: -
j_call: TRBJ1-1
clone_size: -
cdr3_nt: TGTGCCAGCAGCTTATGGGGGGAAGGCAACACTGAAGCTTTCTTT
cdr3_aa: CASSLWGEGNTEAFF

v_call: TRBV10-1
d_call: TRBD2
j_call: TRBJ2-1
clone_size: -
cdr3_nt: TGCGCCAGCAGTGAAAGATTCGGGCGGGAGGGCCGCCATGAGCAGTTCTTC
cdr3_aa: CASSERFGREGRHEQFF

v_call: TRBV7-3
d_call: TRBD2
j_call: TRBJ2-3
clone_size: -
cdr3_nt: TGTGCCAGCAGCCCCGGCGGGAGAGGCACAGATACGCAGTATTTT
cdr3_aa: CASSPGGRGTDTQYF

v_call: TRBV5-8
d_call: -
j_call: TRBJ1-4
clone_size: -
cdr3_nt: TGTGCCAGCAGCTTGGCCGGGGGGTACGATGAAAAACTGTTTTTT
cdr3_aa: CASSLAGGYDEKLFF

v_call: TRBV12-5
d_call: TRBD2
j_call: TRBJ2-7
clone_size: -
cdr3_nt: TGTGCTAGTGGAGTTAGCGGGGATTCCTACGAGCAGTACTTC
cdr3_aa: CASGVSGDSYEQYF

v_call: TRBV19
d_call: -
j_call: TRBJ2-7
clone_size: -
cdr3_nt: TGTGCCAGTCGCTCGGCGACAGGAGACTACGAGCAGTACTTC
cdr3_aa: CASRSATGDYEQYF

v_call: TRBV5-4
d_call: -
j_call: TRBJ2-1
clone_size: -
cdr3_nt: TGTGCCAGCAGCTTGCTGGGCCGTTACTCGGTCAATGAGCAGTTCTTC
cdr3_aa: CASSLLGRYSVNEQFF

v_call: TRBV6-4
d_call: -
j_call: TRBJ2-3
clone_size: -
cdr3_nt: TGTGCCAGCAGTGACTCCGGGGTTCAAGGCACAGATACGCAGTATTTT
cdr3_aa: CASSDSGVQGTDTQYF

v_call: TRBV29-1
d_call: TRBD1
j_call: TRBJ1-3
clone_size: few
cdr3_nt: TGCAGCGTTGGAACAGGGGCGAACGGAAACACCATATATTTT
cdr3_aa: CSVGTGANGNTIYF

v_call: TRBV28
d_call: -
j_call: TRBJ1-5
clone_size: -
cdr3_nt: TGTGCCAGCAGTTTAGCGGGTCAGCCCCAGCATTTT
cdr3_aa: CASSLAGQPQHF

v_call: TRBV5-1
d_call: TRBD2
j_call: TRBJ2-1
clone_size: few
cdr3_nt: TGCGCCAGCAGTTGGACTAGCGGGAGTCCGTCCTACAATGAGCAGTTCTTC
cdr3_aa: CASSWTSGSPSYNEQFF

v_call: TRBV19
d_call: -
j_call: TRBJ2-7
clone_size: -
cdr3_nt: TGTGCCAGTAGTATCATGGCAGGGACTTACGAGCAGTACTTC
cdr3_aa: CASSIMAGTYEQYF

v_call: TRBV15
d_call: -
j_call: TRBJ1-2
clone_size: -
cdr3_nt: TGTGCCACCAGCAGAGATCTCCCAGGAGGCTACACCTTC
cdr3_aa: CATSRDLPGGYTF

v_call: TRBV9
d_call: -
j_call: TRBJ2-7
clone_size: once
cdr3_nt: TGTGCCAGCAGCGTAGAGGCGGGATTCCCCTACGAGCAGTACTTC
cdr3_aa: CASSVEAGFPYEQYF

v_call: TRBV19
d_call: TRBD2
j_call: TRBJ2-1
clone_size: -
cdr3_nt: TGTGCCAGTAAAGATCGGGAGGACCCCTACAATGAGCAGTTCTTC
cdr3_aa: CASKDREDPYNEQFF

v_call: TRBV5-4
d_call: -
j_call: TRBJ1-2
clone_size: -
cdr3_nt: TGTGCCAGCAGCTACTACGACAGACCCCGTCTTGGCTACACCTTC
cdr3_aa: CASSYYDRPRLGYTF

v_call: TRBV6-2/TRBV6-3
d_call: TRBD1
j_call: TRBJ1-1
clone_size: -
cdr3_nt: TGTGCCAGCAGTTACCCGGGACAGGGGACGAACACTGAAGCTTTCTTT
cdr3_aa: CASSYPGQGTNTEAFF

v_call: TRBV5-6
d_call: -
j_call: TRBJ1-2
clone_size: -
cdr3_nt: TGTGCCAGCAGCTTGGAAACAGAAGTGTATGGCTACACCTTC
cdr3_aa: CASSLETEVYGYTF

v_call: TRBV7-8
d_call: TRBD2
j_call: TRBJ2-7
clone_size: once
cdr3_nt: TGTGCCAGCAGGCAGGGGACTAGCGGATACGAGCAGTACTTC
cdr3_aa: CASRQGTSGYEQYF

v_call: TRBV18
d_call: -
j_call: TRBJ1-1
clone_size: -
cdr3_nt: TGTGCCAGCTCGTGGGCCCTGGACACTGAAGCTTTCTTT
cdr3_aa: CASSWALDTEAFF

v_call: TRBV19
d_call: -
j_call: TRBJ1-1
clone_size: -
cdr3_nt: TGTGCCACCTCATTCGGTCGGGAAAGTTTCTTT
cdr3_aa: CATSFGRESFF

v_call: TRBV18
d_call: TRBD2
j_call: TRBJ2-3
clone_size: once
cdr3_nt: TGTGCCAGCTCTCGGGGGGACCCTCGCACAGATACGCAGTATTTT
cdr3_aa: CASSRGDPRTDTQYF

v_call: TRBV24-1
d_call: TRBD1
j_call: TRBJ2-2
clone_size: -
cdr3_nt: TGTGCCACCAGTGATTTACCCGGGACAGGGGGCACCGGGGAGCTGTTTTTT
cdr3_aa: CATSDLPGTGGTGELFF

v_call: TRBV6-5
d_call: -
j_call: TRBJ1-1
clone_size: -
cdr3_nt: TGTGCCAGCAGTCGCCTAGAGAACACTGAAGCTTTCTTT
cdr3_aa: CASSRLENTEAFF

v_call: TRBV5-1
d_call: TRBD2
j_call: TRBJ2-1
clone_size: -
cdr3_nt: TGCGCCAGCAGCTCCGGGTCTAGCGGGTACAACGAGCAGTTCTTC
cdr3_aa: CASSSGSSGYNEQFF

v_call: TRBV2
d_call: -
j_call: TRBJ1-4
clone_size: -
cdr3_nt: TGTGCCAGCAACCTTAAACTGCGACTCAATGAAAAACTGTTTTTT
cdr3_aa: CASNLKLRLNEKLFF

v_call: TRBV30
d_call: -
j_call: TRBJ1-1
clone_size: -
cdr3_nt: TGTGCCTGGAGTGCAGCGGGACGGCAGAACACTGAAGCTTTCTTT
cdr3_aa: CAWSAAGRQNTEAFF

v_call: TRBV28
d_call: TRBD1
j_call: TRBJ2-3
clone_size: -
cdr3_nt: TGTGCCAGCACAGGGGGTAGCACAGATACGCAGTATTTT
cdr3_aa: CASTGGSTDTQYF

v_call: TRBV6-5
d_call: TRBD1
j_call: TRBJ2-7
clone_size: -
cdr3_nt: TGTGCCAGCCGAAGACAGGGCCGCTACGAGCAGTACTTC
cdr3_aa: CASRRQGRYEQYF

v_call: TRBV30
d_call: TRBD1
j_call: TRBJ1-1
clone_size: -
cdr3_nt: TGTGCCTGGGGGGCCGGCGGGACAGCCGCTTTCTTT
cdr3_aa: CAWGAGGTAAFF

v_call: TRBV7-6
d_call: -
j_call: TRBJ1-2
clone_size: -
cdr3_nt: TGTGCCAGCAGGAGAGCGGACGACTATGGCTACACCTTC
cdr3_aa: CASRRADDYGYTF

v_call: TRBV5-4
d_call: -
j_call: TRBJ1-6
clone_size: -
cdr3_nt: TGTGCCAGCAGCTGGGTAGGGGATAATTCACCCCTCCACTTT
cdr3_aa: CASSWVGDNSPLHF

v_call: TRBV3-1/TRBV3-2
d_call: TRBD1
j_call: TRBJ1-6
clone_size: -
cdr3_nt: TGTGCCAGCAGCTTTGGGACAGGGGTCAATTCACCCCTCCACTTT
cdr3_aa: CASSFGTGVNSPLHF